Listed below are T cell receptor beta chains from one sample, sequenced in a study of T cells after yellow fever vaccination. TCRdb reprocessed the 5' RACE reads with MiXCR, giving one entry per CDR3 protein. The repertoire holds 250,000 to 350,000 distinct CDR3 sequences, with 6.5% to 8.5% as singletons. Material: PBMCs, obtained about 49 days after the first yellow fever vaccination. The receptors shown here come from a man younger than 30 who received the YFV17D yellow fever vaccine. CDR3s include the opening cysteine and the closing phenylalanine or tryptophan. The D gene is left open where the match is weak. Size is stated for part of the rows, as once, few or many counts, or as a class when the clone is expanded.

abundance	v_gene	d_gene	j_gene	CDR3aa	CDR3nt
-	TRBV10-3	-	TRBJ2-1	CAISDVGGTGKSYNEQFF	TGTGCCATCAGTGACGTTGGTGGTACAGGGAAATCCTACAATGAGCAGTTCTTC
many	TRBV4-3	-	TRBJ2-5	CASSQEALGTQYF	TGCGCCAGCAGCCAAGAGGCATTAGGGACCCAGTACTTC
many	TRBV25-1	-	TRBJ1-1	CASKGGTEAFF	TGTGCCAGTAAAGGGGGAACTGAAGCTTTCTTT
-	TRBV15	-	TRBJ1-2	CATSRGDGYGYTF	TGTGCCACCAGCAGAGGGGACGGCTATGGCTACACCTTC
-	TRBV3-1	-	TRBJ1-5	CASSQSPGQTNQPQHF	TGTGCCAGCAGCCAATCTCCCGGACAGACCAATCAGCCCCAGCATTTT
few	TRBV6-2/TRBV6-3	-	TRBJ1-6	CASSSWTGHNSPLHF	TGTGCCAGCAGTTCATGGACGGGACATAATTCACCCCTCCACTTT
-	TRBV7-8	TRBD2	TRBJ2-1	CASSPLGLPLYNEQFF	TGTGCCAGCAGCCCCTTGGGACTACCACTCTACAATGAGCAGTTCTTC
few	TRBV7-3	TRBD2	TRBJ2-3	CASTLGEGDTQYF	TGTGCCAGCACCTTAGGGGAGGGGGATACGCAGTATTTT
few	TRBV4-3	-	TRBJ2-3	CASSQSRALTDTQYF	TGCGCCAGCAGCCAATCCCGAGCCCTCACAGATACGCAGTATTTT
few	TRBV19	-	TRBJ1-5	CASNLGGAGAGPQHF	TGTGCCAGTAACCTGGGGGGAGCAGGGGCCGGGCCCCAGCATTTT
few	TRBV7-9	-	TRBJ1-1	CAAGKLNTEAFF	TGTGCTGCCGGAAAGTTGAACACTGAAGCTTTCTTT
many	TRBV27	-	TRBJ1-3	CASSSLSGNTIYF	TGTGCCAGCAGTTCGCTTTCTGGAAACACCATATATTTT
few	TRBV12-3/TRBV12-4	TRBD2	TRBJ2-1	CASSPFLRGVHNEQFF	TGTGCCAGCAGTCCCTTTCTCCGGGGGGTCCACAATGAGCAGTTCTTC
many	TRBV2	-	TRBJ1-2	CASPGKTRGYTF	TGTGCCAGCCCCGGGAAAACCAGGGGCTACACCTTC
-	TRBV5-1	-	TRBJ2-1	CASSRKEPAYNEQFF	TGCGCCAGCAGCCGAAAGGAGCCTGCCTACAATGAGCAGTTCTTC
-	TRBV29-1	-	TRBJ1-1	CSVPAGNTEAFF	TGCAGCGTTCCTGCGGGGAACACTGAAGCTTTCTTT
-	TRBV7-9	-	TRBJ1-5	CASSPHNQPQHF	TGTGCCAGCAGCCCCCATAATCAGCCCCAGCATTTT
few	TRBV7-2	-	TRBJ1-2	CASSARQAYGYTF	TGTGCCAGCAGCGCAAGACAAGCCTATGGCTACACCTTC
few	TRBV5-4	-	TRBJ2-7	CASSFIVRVHEQYF	TGTGCCAGCAGCTTCATAGTAAGGGTCCACGAGCAGTACTTC
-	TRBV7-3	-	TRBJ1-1	CASSLKASPGGTEAFF	TGTGCCAGCAGCTTAAAGGCGAGCCCTGGTGGTACTGAAGCTTTCTTT
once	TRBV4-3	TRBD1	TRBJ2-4	CASSPGQGGAKNIQYF	TGCGCCAGCAGCCCAGGACAGGGGGGGGCCAAAAACATTCAGTACTTC
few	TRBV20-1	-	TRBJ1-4	CSAREGPPNEKLFF	TGCAGTGCTAGAGAGGGACCGCCGAATGAAAAACTGTTTTTT
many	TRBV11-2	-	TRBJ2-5	CASSSAGMETQYF	TGTGCCAGCAGCTCTGCTGGGATGGAGACCCAGTACTTC
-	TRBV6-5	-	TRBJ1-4	CASSYSGMDQAEGKLFF	TGTGCCAGCAGTTACTCGGGCATGGACCAGGCCGAAGGAAAACTGTTTTTT
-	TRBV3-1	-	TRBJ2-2	CASSQDGTATGELFF	TGTGCCAGCAGCCAGGACGGGACGGCCACCGGGGAGCTGTTTTTT
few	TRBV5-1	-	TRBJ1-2	CASSLSAVLYTF	TGCGCCAGCAGCTTGAGCGCGGTACTCTACACCTTC
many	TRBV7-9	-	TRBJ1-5	CASSHGGPQHF	TGTGCCAGCAGCCACGGTGGGCCCCAGCATTTT
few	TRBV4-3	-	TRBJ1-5	CASSQDDRGTRQPQHF	TGCGCCAGCAGCCAAGATGACCGGGGAACGCGGCAGCCCCAGCATTTT
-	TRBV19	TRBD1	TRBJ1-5	CASSARQGWQPQHF	TGTGCCAGTAGTGCCCGACAGGGGTGGCAGCCCCAGCATTTT
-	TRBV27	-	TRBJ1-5	CASSLTRQAYQPQHF	TGTGCCAGCAGTTTAACCCGACAGGCGTATCAGCCCCAGCATTTT
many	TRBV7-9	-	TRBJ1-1	CASSFRLNTEAFF	TGTGCCAGCAGCTTTCGTTTGAACACTGAAGCTTTCTTT
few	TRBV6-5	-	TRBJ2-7	CASSYSRTTYEQYF	TGTGCCAGCAGTTACTCGAGGACAACCTACGAGCAGTACTTC
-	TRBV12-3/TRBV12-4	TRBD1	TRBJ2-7	CASRPTGAVLGEQYF	TGTGCCAGCAGGCCGACAGGGGCCGTTCTGGGCGAGCAGTACTTC
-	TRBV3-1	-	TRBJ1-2	CASSQPGLPYGYTF	TGTGCCAGCAGCCAGCCGGGACTTCCCTATGGCTACACCTTC
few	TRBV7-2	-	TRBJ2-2	CASSQPYGTSSGELFF	TGTGCCAGCAGCCAACCATACGGGACCTCTTCCGGGGAGCTGTTTTTT
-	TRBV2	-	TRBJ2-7	CASSELGSEQYF	TGTGCCAGCAGTGAACTGGGGTCCGAGCAGTACTTC
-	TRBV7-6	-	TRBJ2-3	CASSLPGGSGASTDTQYF	TGTGCCAGCAGCTTACCGGGCGGGTCGGGGGCTAGCACAGATACGCAGTATTTT
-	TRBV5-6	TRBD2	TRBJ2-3	CASSFPGLAGGRYTQYF	TGTGCCAGCAGCTTTCCGGGACTAGCGGGGGGGCGATATACGCAGTATTTT
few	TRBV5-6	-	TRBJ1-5	CASSLWGQPQHF	TGTGCCAGCAGCTTGTGGGGACAGCCCCAGCATTTT
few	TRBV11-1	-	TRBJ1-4	CASSEERPSQKLFF	TGTGCCAGCAGCGAAGAACGGCCTTCGCAAAAACTGTTTTTT
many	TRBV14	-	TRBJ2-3	CASSQALRTDTQYF	TGTGCCAGCAGCCAAGCTTTGAGGACAGATACGCAGTATTTT
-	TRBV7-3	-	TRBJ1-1	CASSQRLGEAFF	TGTGCCAGCAGCCAGAGGTTGGGCGAAGCTTTCTTT
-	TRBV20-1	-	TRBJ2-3	CSARDFSTDTQYF	TGCAGTGCTAGAGATTTCTCCACAGATACGCAGTATTTT